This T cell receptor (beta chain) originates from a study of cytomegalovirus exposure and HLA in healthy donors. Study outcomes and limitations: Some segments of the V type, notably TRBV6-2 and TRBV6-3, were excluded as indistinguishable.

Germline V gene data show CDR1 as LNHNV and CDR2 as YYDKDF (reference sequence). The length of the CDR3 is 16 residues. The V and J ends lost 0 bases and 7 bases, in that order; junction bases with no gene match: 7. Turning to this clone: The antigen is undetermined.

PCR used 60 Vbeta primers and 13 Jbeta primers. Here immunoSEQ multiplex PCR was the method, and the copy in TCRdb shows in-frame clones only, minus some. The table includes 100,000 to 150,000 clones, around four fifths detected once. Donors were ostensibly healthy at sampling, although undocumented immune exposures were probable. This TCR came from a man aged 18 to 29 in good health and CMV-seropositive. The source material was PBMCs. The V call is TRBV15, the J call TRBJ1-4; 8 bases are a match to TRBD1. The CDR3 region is CATSRETGQVGEKLFF. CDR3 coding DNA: TGTGCCACCAGCAGAGAGACGGGACAGGTCGGTGAAAAACTGTTTTTT.